The 21 T cell receptor beta chains below were found in one sample sequenced in a study of T cells in Graves' hyperthyroidism and ophthalmopathy. RNA transcripts served as the template for amplifying TCR beta CDR3 regions. TCR CDR3 underwent first-round RT-PCR with the HTBI primer set. TCRdb redid the calling of the multiplex PCR reads with MiXCR, one entry per CDR3 protein. Among around 440,000 distinct CDR3 sequences listed, 15% to 18% were seen once. Sequenced input: blood. All receptors derive from a young woman with Graves' hyperthyroidism.

This clonotype was picked up many times. The V gene is TRBV7-9, the J gene TRBJ1-1; 8 bases agree with TRBD1. The CDR3 extends over 15 amino acids. After removal of 6 bases from V and 3 bases from J, the junction contained 9 bases not matched to a gene. From germline, CDR1 is SEHNR and CDR2 FQNEAQ (reference sequence). The CDR3 is CASRDRTGPDTEAFF. CDR3 nucleotides: TGTGCCAGCAGAGACCGGACAGGGCCAGACACTGAAGCTTTCTTT.

This clonotype was counted many times. J is TRBJ2-7 and V is TRBV15, with no clear D. The V end was cut by 1 base, the J end by 6 bases, with 10 bases between. The CDR3 loop spans 13 amino acids. The V gene's germline CDR1 is LNHNV and CDR2 YYDKDF (reference sequence). CDR3 DNA: TGTGCCACCAGCAGAGTGGCGACTCCCGAGCAGTACTTC. This sequence encodes CATSRVATPEQYF.

The CDR3 spells CASREGQGADTQYF. The CDR3 DNA sequence: TGCGCCAGCAGGGAGGGACAGGGGGCAGATACGCAGTATTTT. This chain joins TRBV5-1 and TRBJ2-3, with 11 bases that match TRBD1. J was trimmed by 4 bases and V by 5 bases; bases with no gene match: 3. This CDR3 has 14 residues. CDR1 and CDR2 from the germline V gene are SGHRS and YFSETQ.

The chain employs TRBV2 and TRBJ2-3, with 7 bases lining up with TRBD2. Germline V lookup: CDR1 SNHLY, CDR2 FYNNEI. This CDR3 comprises 14 residues. Trimming took 7 bases from V and 2 from J; bases not matched to a gene: 6. This CDR3 is CASKAAGTTDTQYF. CDR3 nucleotide sequence: TGTGCCAGCAAGGCAGCGGGGACCACAGATACGCAGTATTTT.

This clonotype has a handful of counts. The gene calls are TRBV5-6 and TRBJ1-1; maybe TRBD1 (6 bases). With 1 base removed from V and 3 bases from J, the gap between germline ends came to 19 bases. Germline V gene data show CDR1 as SGHDT and CDR2 as YYEEEE. This CDR3 has 17 residues. CDR3 in amino acids: CASSLIQGPVEDTEAFF. The CDR3 nucleotides are TGTGCCAGCAGCTTGATACAGGGTCCCGTCGAGGACACTGAAGCTTTCTTT. Complete variable domain (other parts from reference TRBV5-6 and TRBJ1-1): DAGVTQSPTHLIKTRGQQVTLRCSPKSGHDTVSWYQQALGQGPQFIFQYYEEEERQRGNFPDRFSGHQFPNYSSELNVNALLLGDSALYLCASSLIQGPVEDTEAFFGQGTRLTVV.

As DNA, the CDR3 is TGTGCCACTGGGGGGGTCGATGAGCAGTTCTTC. Translation: CATGGVDEQFF. V gene TRBV28 combines with J gene TRBJ2-1; TRBD2 matches 7 bases. V shed 10 bases, J shed 8 bases, and the junction held 5 bases outside the gene matches. Germline V gene data show CDR1 as MDHEN and CDR2 as SYDVKM. The CDR3 sequence is 11 residues long.

This clonotype was detected ten times or more. The gene calls are TRBV9 and TRBJ2-3; 9 bases map to TRBD1. The CDR3 consists of 16 residues. Germline V gene data show CDR1 as SGDLS and CDR2 as YYNGEE. Trimming at V came to 1 base and at J to 5 bases, leaving 8 bases not matched to a gene. The DNA of the CDR3 is TGTGCCAGCAGCGTACGGGACAGGGTCCCTATAGATACGCAGTATTTT. Its protein product is CASSVRDRVPIDTQYF.

This clonotype was found a few times. The chain carries TRBV6-6 and TRBJ1-3; D unclear. Germline assignment: CDR1 MNHNY and CDR2 SVGAGI (reference sequence). Trimming shortened V by 0 bases and J by 2 bases, and 8 bases separated the two germline ends. There are 15 residues in the CDR3. The CDR3 region has the DNA TGTGCCAGCAGTTACTCGACGCAACCTGGAAACACCATATATTTT. This translates into CASSYSTQPGNTIYF.

This clonotype was counted at least ten times. The chain carries TRBV27 and TRBJ1-6; 7 positions match TRBD1. This CDR3 is 14 amino acids long. Germline V lookup: CDR1 MNHEY, CDR2 SMNVEV (reference sequence). After removal of 6 bases from V and 7 bases from J, the junction contained 6 bases not matched to a gene. CDR3 bases: TGTGCCAGCAGATCGACAGGGTTCAATTCACCCCTCCACTTT. Translation gives CASRSTGFNSPLHF.

This clonotype has at least ten counts. This chain joins TRBV3-1 and TRBJ2-5; D remains ambiguous. Trimming removed 0 bases from V and 2 bases from J, with 10 bases in between. From germline, CDR1 is LGHDT and CDR2 YNNKEL (reference sequence). This CDR3 has 15 residues. CDR3 coding DNA: TGTGCCAGCAGCCAAGATTCTCTGCCTCAAGAGACCCAGTACTTC. Translating it yields CASSQDSLPQETQYF.

This clonotype was recorded at least ten times. V is TRBV7-2 and J is TRBJ2-7, with D possibly TRBD2 on 6 matching bases. V was trimmed by 5 bases and J by 3 bases, leaving 14 bases between them. The length of the CDR3 is 14 residues. Germline CDR1 SGHTA, CDR2 FQGNSA. The CDR3 DNA is TGTGCCAGCAGCGACCGGGACTGGAGCTACGAGCAGTACTTC. Its protein product is CASSDRDWSYEQYF.

V is TRBV29-1 and J is TRBJ1-1; no definite D call. The V end was cut by 3 bases, the J end by 1 base, with 3 bases between. This CDR3 spans 11 amino acids. Germline assignment: CDR1 SQVTM and CDR2 ANQGSEA. CDR3 sequence (DNA): TGCAGCGTTGACACGAACACTGAAGCTTTCTTT. Translating it yields CSVDTNTEAFF.

This clonotype was recorded at least ten times. This chain joins TRBV18 and TRBJ1-6; unclear D gene. Germline V gene lookup returns CDR1 KGHSH and CDR2 LQKENI. The CDR3 is made up of 14 amino acids. Trimming took off 2 bases at V and 5 bases at J, with 7 bases between the two ends. In nucleotides, the CDR3 is TGTGCCAGCTCACCAGGAGTGAATAATTCACCCCTCCACTTT. Translated: CASSPGVNNSPLHF.

This clonotype was found many times. J is TRBJ2-1 and V is TRBV7-8; the match to TRBD1 covers 7 bases. The CDR3 covers 16 residues. The germline CDR1 and CDR2 sequences are SGHVS and FQNEAQ. With V trimmed by 5 bases and J by 3 bases, 10 bases remained unmatched. The CDR3 is CASSKWDSDYYNEQFF. CDR3 bases: TGTGCCAGCAGCAAGTGGGACAGCGACTACTACAATGAGCAGTTCTTC.

This rearrangement joins TRBV9 to TRBJ2-7, with unresolved D. The CDR3 contains 14 residues. With 0 bases removed from V and 3 bases from J, the gap between germline ends came to 10 bases. Germline V gene lookup returns CDR1 SGDLS and CDR2 YYNGEE. The CDR3 region is CASSVGHPNYEQYF. In DNA form, the CDR3 reads TGTGCCAGCAGCGTAGGACATCCTAACTACGAGCAGTACTTC.

This clonotype was seen at least ten times. The chain carries TRBV7-8 and TRBJ1-1; D gene unclear. The CDR3 is 13 amino acids. V was shortened by 1 base and J by 11 bases, with 14 bases between the two germline ends. The germline V gene has CDR1 SGHVS and CDR2 FQNEAQ. The CDR3 sequence: CASSLVEEGPAFF. The CDR3 nucleotides are TGTGCCAGCAGCTTAGTTGAGGAAGGGCCGGCTTTCTTT.

This clonotype was detected many times. The CDR3 bases are TGCAGCGTTGAGGGACTAGCGGGAGGGTCCTACAATGAGCAGTTCTTC. Protein product: CSVEGLAGGSYNEQFF. The V gene is TRBV29-1, the J gene TRBJ2-1, with 16 bases identical to TRBD2. Per germline, CDR1 SQVTM and CDR2 ANQGSEA. This CDR3 has 16 amino acids. V shed 3 bases and J 1 base; nucleotides not matched to a gene: 0.

On this clonotype: This sequence may be a read error, since a much larger clone differs from it by one base. The chain has TRBV5-6 and TRBJ2-7; D unresolved. The V end lost 4 bases, the J end lost 0 bases, and 14 bases lay between the germline ends. CDR1 is SGHDT, CDR2 YYEEEE, per germline. The CDR3 has 15 amino acids. CDR3 region: CASSERPHSSYEQYF. DNA of the CDR3: TGTGCCAGCAGCGAGCGACCCCACAGCTCCTACGAGCAGTACTTC.

Only one count was recorded for this clonotype. The chain joins TRBV27 to TRBJ2-7; perhaps TRBD2 as D (6 bases). The V and J ends lost 10 bases and 6 bases respectively, with 13 bases between them. The CDR3 covers 11 residues. CDR1 and CDR2 (germline): MNHEY, SMNVEV (reference sequence). CDR3 nucleotides: TGTGCCAACGGGTACGGGGGCGAGCAGTACTTC. This encodes CANGYGGEQYF.

This clonotype has a single count. A much larger clonotype is one base distant, so this may be a read error. The chain joins TRBV3-1 to TRBJ2-7; 10 bases fit TRBD2. Germline CDR1 and CDR2: LGHDT and YNNKEL (reference sequence). CDR3 length: 14 residues. The CDR3 loop reads CTSSQGTSAYEQYF. The DNA of the CDR3 is TGTACCAGCAGCCAAGGGACTAGCGCCTACGAGCAGTACTTC.

This clonotype was counted ten times or more. The chain is built from TRBV6-1 and TRBJ2-7, with 7 bases lining up with TRBD2. The germline V gene encodes CDR1 MNHNS and CDR2 SASEGT. The V and J ends lost 6 bases and 2 bases, in that order; junction bases with no gene match: 7. This CDR3 is built from 14 residues. The CDR3 DNA follows: TGTGCCAGCAGACCCACACTAGCGACCTACGAGCAGTACTTC. Translating gives CASRPTLATYEQYF.